A single sample is the source of the 15 T cell receptor beta chains below, sequenced in a study of radiation and T cells in renal cell carcinoma. Here immunoSEQ multiplex PCR was the method, and the copy in TCRdb shows in-frame clones only, minus some. The data hold about 130,000 clones, with 88% observed a single time. Indicated time point: blood 2 weeks post-SBRT. Described treatment: 15 Gy SBRT to primary tumor, nephrectomy 4 weeks later. The source material was blood, sampled from a patient whose treatment included radiotherapy and nephrectomy. The receptors come from a woman in her 70s with renal cell carcinoma.

The chain links TRBV5-4 to TRBJ2-3; 7 bases are a match to TRBD1. Germline V lookup: CDR1 SGHNT, CDR2 YYREEE (reference sequence). With 1 base clipped from V and 5 bases from J, the junction kept 1 base outside the gene matches. This CDR3 comprises 13 residues. The CDR3 region has the DNA TGTGCCAGCAGCTTGACAGGGGTAGATACGCAGTATTTT. This codes for CASSLTGVDTQYF.

The chain links TRBV4-2 to TRBJ2-3, with 7 bases identical to TRBD2. The CDR3 is 17 residues long. After removal of 0 bases from V and 1 base from J, the junction contained 7 bases not matched to a gene. Germline-derived CDR1 and CDR2 are LGHNA and YNFKEQ. The CDR3 protein is CASSQDPAGPGTDTQYF. In DNA form, the CDR3 reads TGTGCCAGCAGCCAAGATCCAGCGGGGCCTGGCACAGATACGCAGTATTTT.

The V gene is TRBV4-1, the J gene TRBJ2-3; D is perhaps TRBD2 (6 bases). This CDR3 has 18 residues. The germline CDR1 and CDR2 sequences are MGHRA and YSYEKL. Trimming took off 0 bases at V and 0 bases at J, with 16 bases between the two ends. For the CDR3, the DNA is TGCGCCAGCAGCCAAGATGTGGGCAGGAGGGGCAGCACAGATACGCAGTATTTT. Its protein is CASSQDVGRRGSTDTQYF.

The V call is TRBV6-6, the J call TRBJ2-7; TRBD1 aligns across 8 bases. The CDR3 sequence is 16 residues long. With 2 bases clipped from V and 6 bases from J, the junction kept 12 bases outside the gene matches. Germline V gene data show CDR1 as MNHNY and CDR2 as SVGAGI (reference sequence). Here the CDR3 DNA reads TGTGCCAGCAGTTACCTCGCGGGACAGGTGTCTGGCGAGCAGTACTTC. Its translation is CASSYLAGQVSGEQYF.

The table lists this clone with a few counts. The chain links TRBV11-3 to TRBJ2-2; a possible D gene is TRBD2 (7 bases). V lost 5 bases to trimming and J lost 7 bases, with 17 bases between them. The CDR3 is 15 residues long. Germline V lookup: CDR1 SGHNT, CDR2 YENEEA. The CDR3 spells CASSPTLGGHGELFF. CDR3 nucleotides: TGTGCCAGCAGCCCTACTCTCGGGGGGCACGGGGAGCTGTTTTTT.

Points on this clone: The junction differs from germline at one of its ends, possibly a read error. The rearrangement uses TRBV7-7 and TRBJ1-1; D call uncertain. CDR1 SSHAT and CDR2 FNYEAQ come from the germline V gene (reference sequence). This CDR3 has 13 amino acids. Here the CDR3 DNA reads TGTGCTAGCAGCTTAGAACTGAACACTGAAGCTTTCTTT. It translates to CASSLELNTEAFF.

The chain has TRBV27 and TRBJ2-7, with D possibly matching TRBD1 (6 bases). Germline V gene data show CDR1 as MNHEY and CDR2 as SMNVEV (reference sequence). V was clipped by 6 bases and J by 3 bases, with 12 bases between them. This CDR3 spans 13 amino acids. The CDR3: CASSRQVYYEQYF. The CDR3, as DNA: TGTGCCAGCAGCCGACAGGTTTACTACGAGCAGTACTTC.

The chain uses TRBV6-1 and TRBJ1-1; possibly TRBD1 for D (5 bases). The CDR3 consists of 14 residues. The germline gives CDR1 MNHNS, CDR2 SASEGT. Trimming took off 0 bases at V and 3 bases at J, with 8 bases between the two ends. The CDR3 here is CASSEAGGDTEAFF. Here the CDR3 DNA reads TGTGCCAGCAGTGAAGCGGGGGGTGACACTGAAGCTTTCTTT.

V usage is TRBV6-1 and J usage is TRBJ2-7, with D possibly TRBD1 on 6 matching bases. Trimming left V 4 bases short and J 3 bases short, with 16 bases between. The germline gives CDR1 MNHNS, CDR2 SASEGT. This CDR3 has 15 amino acids. CDR3 DNA sequence: TGTGCCAGCAGTGTTACGTTTGGACAGCACTACGAGCAGTACTTC. This encodes CASSVTFGQHYEQYF.

On this clone itself: Other nucleotide sequences from this sample produce the same CDR3. The chain recombines TRBV9 with TRBJ2-3, with 12 positions matching TRBD2. The germline gives CDR1 SGDLS, CDR2 YYNGEE. There are 15 residues in the CDR3. V lost 3 bases to trimming and J lost 4 bases; unmatched junction nucleotides: 3. CDR3 loop: CASSASGGASDTQYF. The CDR3 DNA follows: TGTGCCAGCAGCGCTAGCGGGGGGGCTTCAGATACGCAGTATTTT.

The CDR3 sequence is CASSLRRGTTDTQYF. CDR3 DNA sequence: TGTGCCAGCAGCCTCCGAAGGGGGACCACAGATACGCAGTATTTT. The V and J genes are TRBV25-1 and TRBJ2-3; perhaps TRBD1 as D (6 bases). Per germline, CDR1 MGHDK and CDR2 SYGVNS. V was shortened by 6 bases and J by 2 bases, with 15 bases between the two germline ends. The CDR3 loop spans 15 amino acids.

The CDR3 protein is CASSPSGTQETQYF. The CDR3 nucleotides read TGCGCCAGCAGCCCCTCGGGGACCCAAGAGACCCAGTACTTC. The chain recombines TRBV5-1 with TRBJ2-5; D tentatively fits TRBD1 or TRBD2 (5 bases each). Germline V CDR1 and CDR2: SGHRS, YFSETQ. CDR3 length equals 14 residues. V was pared by 4 bases and J by 1 base, with 11 bases between.

This clone was seen a few times. The J gene is TRBJ1-1, the V gene TRBV5-1; no clear D. Germline V gene sequence: CDR1 SGHRS, CDR2 YFSETQ. Trimming pared 6 bases from V and 1 base from J, leaving 10 bases between. CDR3 size: 13 residues. CDR3 DNA sequence: TGCGCCAGCAAGTGGACCGCGAACACTGAAGCTTTCTTT. This gives the protein CASKWTANTEAFF.

CDR3 amino acids: CAWSHSRGNTEAFF. In DNA, the CDR3 is TGTGCCTGGAGCCATAGCCGGGGGAACACTGAAGCTTTCTTT. The rearrangement joins TRBV30 to TRBJ1-1, with D uncertain. This CDR3 comprises 14 residues. Trimming left V 3 bases short and J 1 base short, with 12 bases between. CDR1 is GTSNPN and CDR2 is SVGIG in the germline V gene (reference sequence).

This clone was picked up one time. Here the CDR3 DNA reads TGTGCCAGCAGAGGGGACTCGCCTGGGGCCAACGTCCTGACTTTC. Translated: CASRGDSPGANVLTF. The chain employs TRBV5-4 and TRBJ2-6; weak D call: TRBD2 (6 bases). The CDR3 spans 15 residues. The germline gives CDR1 SGHNT, CDR2 YYREEE (reference sequence). Trimming took off 5 bases at V and 2 bases at J, with 11 bases between the two ends.